This TCR beta chain was retrieved from a study of T cells in Graves' hyperthyroidism and ophthalmopathy. Study-level information: Specimen type is peripheral blood, collected at initial diagnosis prior to any treatment.

This clonotype was counted at least ten times. From RNA transcripts, TCR beta CDR3 regions were amplified. When the TCR CDR3 underwent first-round RT-PCR, the HTBI primer set was used. MiXCR, applied by TCRdb to the multiplex PCR reads, yields one record per CDR3 protein. The sample contains about 260,000 distinct CDR3 sequences, 20% to 25% of which appear only once. After removal of 0 bases from V and 5 bases from J, the junction contained 5 bases not matched to a gene. The V gene's germline CDR1 is SEHNR and CDR2 FQNEAQ (reference sequence). The CDR3 runs to 16 residues. The chain links TRBV7-9 to TRBJ2-3, with TRBD2 identical over 10 bases. This clonotype was obtained from a man younger than 40 with Graves' ophthalmopathy. The source material was blood. The CDR3 region has the DNA TGTGCCAGCAGCTTAGCGCTGGCTAGCGGGAGAGATACGCAGTATTTT. Translation: CASSLALASGRDTQYF. The whole variable domain, remainder taken from reference TRBV7-9 and TRBJ2-3, is DTGVSQNPRHKITKRGQNVTFRCDPISEHNRLYWYRQTLGQGPEFLTYFQNEAQLEKSRLLSDRFSAERPKGSFSTLEIQRTEQGDSAMYLCASSLALASGRDTQYFGPGTRLTVL.